The next 29 T cell receptor beta chains were all read from a single sample in a study of blood T cell repertoires in COVID-19. Sequencing was performed with immunoSEQ multiplex PCR; in TCRdb, only in-frame clones are kept and a portion is missing. The sample lists hundreds of thousands of clones; 65% to 85% were seen once. Sequencing input: PBMCs or T cells enriched from blood (not recorded which). Receptor source: a woman aged 40 to 50 who had recovered from COVID-19.

The chain has TRBV9 and TRBJ2-1; D is unresolved. The V gene's germline CDR1 is SGDLS and CDR2 YYNGEE. This CDR3 comprises 16 residues. The V gene lost 4 bases and the J gene lost 4 bases, with 18 bases spanning the gap. The CDR3 reads CASSPGPPHGYNEQFF. DNA of the CDR3: TGTGCCAGCAGCCCAGGTCCGCCCCACGGTTACAATGAGCAGTTCTTC.

To note about this clone: The sample has other DNA sequences that encode this CDR3 too. This chain uses TRBV18 with TRBJ1-1, with 7 bases matching TRBD1. The CDR3 loop spans 14 amino acids. The J segment lost 5 bases and the V segment lost 1 base, leaving 4 bases of the junction unmatched. Germline assignment: CDR1 KGHSH and CDR2 LQKENI. The CDR3 is CASSPQGADTEAFF. The CDR3 nucleotides read TGTGCCAGCTCACCACAGGGGGCAGATACTGAAGCTTTCTTT.

The gene calls are TRBV28 and TRBJ2-5; D is possibly TRBD2 (5 bases). Germline V gives CDR1 MDHEN, CDR2 SYDVKM. Trimming pared 6 bases from V and 3 bases from J, leaving 11 bases between. This CDR3 is built from 13 residues. Here the CDR3 reads CASSLRTEETQYF. Written as DNA, the CDR3 is TGTGCCAGCAGCCTCCGGACTGAAGAGACCCAGTACTTC.

This chain links TRBV29-1 with TRBJ1-1, with a weak D call TRBD1 (5 bases). The CDR3 length is 13 residues. V lost 7 bases to trimming and J lost 2 bases, with 14 bases between them. CDR1 and CDR2 (germline): SQVTM, ANQGSEA. The CDR3 protein is CSALGGVNTEAFF. The DNA for the CDR3 is TGCAGCGCCTTGGGGGGAGTAAACACTGAAGCTTTCTTT.

The V call is TRBV7-2, the J call TRBJ1-5; 7 bases are a match to TRBD1. The CDR3 is 17 amino acids. V lost 5 bases to trimming and J lost 1 base; unmatched junction nucleotides: 11. CDR1 is SGHTA and CDR2 is FQGNSA in the germline V gene. CDR3 residues: CASSPKGAGWSNQPQHF. Here the CDR3 DNA reads TGTGCCAGCAGCCCGAAGGGGGCAGGGTGGAGCAATCAGCCCCAGCATTTT.

The chain recombines TRBV15 with TRBJ1-3; tentatively, D is TRBD1 (5 bases). From germline, CDR1 is LNHNV and CDR2 YYDKDF (reference sequence). V lost 1 base to trimming and J lost 0 bases, with 10 bases between them. CDR3 length: 16 residues. The CDR3 nucleotides are TGTGCCACCAGCAGAGGTCCAGGGTCCTCTGGAAACACCATATATTTT. Its protein is CATSRGPGSSGNTIYF.

V is TRBV5-1 and J is TRBJ1-2; 10 positions agree with TRBD1. The ends lost 1 base at V and 5 bases at J; junction bases unmatched: 11. Germline CDR1 SGHRS, CDR2 YFSETQ. The CDR3 loop spans 17 amino acids. The DNA of the CDR3 is TGCGCCAGCAGCTTGTACCCAGCGGGACAGGGGTTTTATGGCTACACCTTC. It translates to CASSLYPAGQGFYGYTF.

The chain has TRBV10-3 and TRBJ2-3; D uncertain. The CDR3 runs 13 residues. Germline V CDR1 and CDR2: ENHRY, SYGVKD. V was cut by 0 bases and J by 3 bases, with 4 bases left in between. The CDR3 DNA reads as TGTGCCATCAGTGAGTCCTTAACAGATACGCAGTATTTT. As protein: CAISESLTDTQYF.

The chain joins TRBV10-3 to TRBJ2-3, with 8 bases aligning to TRBD2. In germline, CDR1 is ENHRY, CDR2 SYGVKD. V lost 3 bases to trimming and J lost 8 bases; unmatched junction nucleotides: 10. The CDR3 spans 15 residues. CDR3 DNA sequence: TGTGCCATCAGTGAAGGGACTAGGCCCAAGGGTACGCAGTATTTT. Amino acids: CAISEGTRPKGTQYF.

This sequence joins TRBV7-2 and TRBJ2-1, with 11 bases aligning to TRBD2. The germline V gene encodes CDR1 SGHTA and CDR2 FQGNSA. The CDR3 extends over 16 amino acids. The V gene end was trimmed by 5 bases and the J gene end by 6 bases; junction bases not matched to a gene: 9. DNA of the CDR3: TGTGCCAGCAGCCTACTAGCGGGAGTTTTTGGCAATGAGCAGTTCTTC. It yields the protein CASSLLAGVFGNEQFF.

J is TRBJ2-7 and V is TRBV3-1 (or the pseudogene TRBV3-2), with 9 bases lining up with TRBD2. Per the germline V gene, CDR1 is LGHDT and CDR2 is YNNKEL (reference sequence). The CDR3 contains 16 residues. Trimming removed 1 base from V and 4 bases from J; junction bases left unmatched: 8. The CDR3 coding sequence is TGTGCCAGCAGCCAAGGACAGGTAGCGGGAGTGTACGAGCAGTACTTC. It is translated as CASSQGQVAGVYEQYF.

The V and J genes are TRBV6-5 and TRBJ1-2, with D perhaps matching TRBD1 (6 bases). CDR1 and CDR2 (germline): MNHEY, SVGAGI. The length of the CDR3 is 15 residues. V lost 10 bases and J lost 4, with 22 bases in between. The CDR3 sequence is CATTLTWSGVYGYTF. The CDR3 nucleotides are TGTGCCACAACATTGACCTGGTCAGGGGTCTATGGCTACACCTTC.

CDR3 DNA sequence: TGTGCCACAGCAGCGGGAGACCACTCCTACGAGCAGTACTTC. Translated: CATAAGDHSYEQYF. The rearrangement links TRBV2 to TRBJ2-7; the match to TRBD2 covers 8 bases. Germline-derived CDR1 and CDR2 are SNHLY and FYNNEI. The CDR3 has 14 amino acids. V was clipped by 10 bases and J by 0 bases; unmatched bases: 8.

This rearrangement joins TRBV15 to TRBJ1-6; D not certain. V dropped 2 bases and J dropped 10 bases, with 12 bases sitting between them. Germline V gene sequence: CDR1 LNHNV, CDR2 YYDKDF (reference sequence). This CDR3 comprises 14 residues. The DNA of the CDR3 is TGTGCCACCAGCAGAACGAGGGAAAACTCACCCCTCCACTTT. Its translation: CATSRTRENSPLHF. The variable domain in full, completed from reference TRBV15 and TRBJ1-6, reads DAMVIQNPRYQVTQFGKPVTLSCSQTLNHNVMYWYQQKSSQAPKLLFHYYDKDFNNEADTPDNFQSRRPNTSFCFLDIRSPGLGDTAMYLCATSRTRENSPLHFGNGTRLTVT.

In this sample, this clone turned up a few times. The gene calls are TRBV15 and TRBJ1-3; D gene ambiguous. CDR1 and CDR2 from the germline V gene are LNHNV and YYDKDF (reference sequence). This CDR3 has 13 amino acids. The V end lost 0 bases, the J end lost 4 bases, and 4 bases lay between the germline ends. The DNA of the CDR3 is TGTGCCACCAGCAGAGATTCGGGAAACACCATATATTTT. It specifies CATSRDSGNTIYF.

The V gene is TRBV18, the J gene TRBJ1-2; 9 bases fit TRBD1. Germline CDR1 reads KGHSH; CDR2 reads LQKENI. This CDR3 contains 14 residues. The V and J ends lost 4 bases and 5 bases, in that order; junction bases with no gene match: 5. The CDR3 nucleotides read TGTGCCAGCTCACAGGACAGGGGACCTTATGGCTACACCTTC. Translation gives CASSQDRGPYGYTF.

This chain uses TRBV5-1 with TRBJ1-1; D uncertain. The CDR3 runs to 14 residues. Per germline, CDR1 SGHRS and CDR2 YFSETQ. V dropped 2 bases and J dropped 2 bases, with 10 bases sitting between them. The chain's CDR3 is CASSFNTVNTEAFF. For the CDR3, the DNA is TGCGCCAGCAGCTTCAACACAGTAAACACTGAAGCTTTCTTT. The complete variable domain, with remaining parts taken from reference TRBV5-1 and TRBJ1-1, reads KAGVTQTPRYLIKTRGQQVTLSCSPISGHRSVSWYQQTPGQGLQFLFEYFSETQRNKGNFPGRFSGRQFSNSRSEMNVSTLELGDSALYLCASSFNTVNTEAFFGQGTRLTVV.

The DNA for the CDR3 is TGTGCCAGCTCAAGCGGGACTGCAGATACGCAGTATTTT. Its protein is CASSSGTADTQYF. The chain couples TRBV9 to TRBJ2-3, with 7 bases aligning to TRBD2. The junction had 6 bases not matched to a gene; V was cut back by 7 bases and J by 4 bases. CDR3 length equals 13 residues. Germline CDR1 SGDLS, CDR2 YYNGEE.

This clone turned up a few times. V gene TRBV9 combines with J gene TRBJ1-1; D gene unclear. The CDR3 spans 13 residues. Germline lookup yields CDR1 SGDLS and CDR2 YYNGEE. Trimming cost V 1 base and J 1 base, with 5 bases left between them. The CDR3 DNA is TGTGCCAGCAGCGTATACACGAACACTGAAGCTTTCTTT. Its protein product is CASSVYTNTEAFF. The full variable domain, with the rest looked up from reference TRBV9 and TRBJ1-1, is DSGVTQTPKHLITATGQRVTLRCSPRSGDLSVYWYQQSLDQGLQFLIQYYNGEERAKGNILERFSAQQFPDLHSELNLSSLELGDSALYFCASSVYTNTEAFFGQGTRLTVV.

The V gene is TRBV7-2, the J gene TRBJ1-3; tentative D call: TRBD1 (6 bases). Germline CDR1 reads SGHTA; CDR2 reads FQGNSA. The CDR3 spans 16 residues. V was trimmed by 0 bases and J by 0 bases, leaving 9 bases between them. CDR3 bases: TGTGCCAGCAGCTTAGCGTCAGGGGACTCTGGAAACACCATATATTTT. Translated, it gives CASSLASGDSGNTIYF.

This clone appeared a few times. The chain joins TRBV30 to TRBJ2-6, with 7 bases lining up with TRBD1. This CDR3 comprises 15 residues. Per the germline V gene, CDR1 is GTSNPN and CDR2 is SVGIG (reference sequence). The trim removed 8 bases at V and 0 bases at J, leaving 7 bases unmatched. The CDR3 DNA sequence: TGTGCCAGCGCCAGGGGGTCCTCTGGGGCCAACGTCCTGACTTTC. It translates to CASARGSSGANVLTF.

The chain uses TRBV27 and TRBJ2-1, with D perhaps matching TRBD1 (5 bases). The V gene's germline CDR1 is MNHEY and CDR2 SMNVEV (reference sequence). V was shortened by 3 bases and J by 2 bases, with 8 bases between the two germline ends. The CDR3 totals 14 residues. CDR3 protein: CASSLTEPYNEQFF. CDR3 DNA sequence: TGTGCCAGCAGTTTGACAGAACCCTACAATGAGCAGTTCTTC.

The CDR3 protein is CAISRTSGTRYNEQFF. CDR3 DNA sequence: TGTGCCATCAGTCGGACTAGCGGGACCCGGTACAATGAGCAGTTCTTC. The chain uses TRBV10-3 and TRBJ2-1; 12 nucleotides agree with TRBD2. V gave up 5 bases and J gave up 4 bases; unmatched junction bases: 6. Looked up from germline, CDR1 is ENHRY and CDR2 is SYGVKD. The CDR3 extends over 16 amino acids.

The V gene is TRBV7-3, the J gene TRBJ1-1; 8 bases match TRBD1. The CDR3 loop spans 14 amino acids. With 6 bases clipped from V and 5 bases from J, the junction kept 8 bases outside the gene matches. CDR1 and CDR2 (germline): SGHTA, FQGTGA. CDR3 DNA: TGTGCCAGCAGATCCGACAGGGGACATACTGAAGCTTTCTTT. This sequence encodes CASRSDRGHTEAFF. Combining the CDR3 with reference TRBV7-3 and TRBJ1-1 gives the whole variable domain GAGVSQTPSNKVTEKGKYVELRCDPISGHTALYWYRQSLGQGPEFLIYFQGTGAADDSGLPNDRFFAVRPEGSVSTLKIQRTERGDSAVYLCASRSDRGHTEAFFGQGTRLTVV.

The chain carries TRBV19 and TRBJ2-3; TRBD2 matches at 11 bases. Germline V lookup: CDR1 LNHDA, CDR2 SQIVND (reference sequence). CDR3 length: 16 amino acids. V gave up 4 bases and J gave up 1 base; unmatched junction bases: 4. The CDR3 loop is CASSKLAGGGTDTQYF. The CDR3 coding sequence is TGTGCCAGTAGTAAGTTAGCGGGAGGGGGCACAGATACGCAGTATTTT.

The chain has TRBV15 and TRBJ1-3; no reliable D call. The CDR3 totals 16 residues. Germline V gene lookup returns CDR1 LNHNV and CDR2 YYDKDF (reference sequence). V gave up 0 bases and J gave up 2 bases, with 11 bases separating them. The CDR3 nucleotides read TGTGCCACCAGCAGAGATCGAGTATCTACTGGAAACACCATATATTTT. Amino acids: CATSRDRVSTGNTIYF. The full variable domain, completed using reference TRBV15 and TRBJ1-3, is DAMVIQNPRYQVTQFGKPVTLSCSQTLNHNVMYWYQQKSSQAPKLLFHYYDKDFNNEADTPDNFQSRRPNTSFCFLDIRSPGLGDTAMYLCATSRDRVSTGNTIYFGEGSWLTVV.

This clone was observed a single time. The genes are TRBV11-2 and TRBJ2-1, with D maybe TRBD1 (6 bases). V lost 5 bases and J 5 bases, leaving 13 bases between the germline ends. Germline values: CDR1 SGHAT, CDR2 FQNNGV. The CDR3 runs to 14 residues. The CDR3 here is CASSPRDKHNEQFF. CDR3 coding DNA: TGTGCCAGCAGCCCTCGGGACAAACACAATGAGCAGTTCTTC.

The genes are TRBV2 and TRBJ1-1, with D unclear. The CDR3 consists of 13 residues. Looked up from germline, CDR1 is SNHLY and CDR2 is FYNNEI. V was clipped by 4 bases and J by 5 bases, with 11 bases between them. The CDR3 DNA reads TGTGCCAGCAGTGCAACGAGGGAAACTGAAGCTTTCTTT. Amino acids: CASSATRETEAFF. The variable domain in full, completed from reference TRBV2 and TRBJ1-1, reads EPEVTQTPSHQVTQMGQEVILRCVPISNHLYFYWYRQILGQKVEFLVSFYNNEISEKSEIFDDQFSVERPDGSNFTLKIRSTKLEDSAMYFCASSATRETEAFFGQGTRLTVV.

The rearrangement uses TRBV12-3 or TRBV12-4 and TRBJ2-5; 8 bases line up with TRBD2. V lost 2 bases and J lost 5; bases outside the gene matches: 1. The CDR3 is 13 residues long. The CDR3 DNA reads TGTGCCAGCAGTTTAACGGGAGGGGAGACCCAGTACTTC. Translating it yields CASSLTGGETQYF.